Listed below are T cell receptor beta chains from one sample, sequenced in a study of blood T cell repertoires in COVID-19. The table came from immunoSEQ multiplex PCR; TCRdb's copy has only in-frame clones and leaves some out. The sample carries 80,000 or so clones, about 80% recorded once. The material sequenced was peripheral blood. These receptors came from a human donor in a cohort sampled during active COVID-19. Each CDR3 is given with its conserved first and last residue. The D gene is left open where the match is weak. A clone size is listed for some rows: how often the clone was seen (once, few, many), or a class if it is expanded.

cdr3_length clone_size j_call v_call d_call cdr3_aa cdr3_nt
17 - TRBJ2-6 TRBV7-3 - CASSPFVGQLGANVLTF TGTGCCAGCAGCCCCTTCGTTGGACAGCTGGGGGCCAACGTCCTGACTTTC
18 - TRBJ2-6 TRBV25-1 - CASSEYRGGTSGANVLTF TGTGCCAGCAGTGAATATAGGGGAGGAACCTCTGGGGCCAACGTCCTGACTTTC
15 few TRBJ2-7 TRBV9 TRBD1 CASSVGAGGSYEQYF TGTGCCAGCAGCGTAGGGGCAGGGGGTTCCTACGAGCAGTACTTC
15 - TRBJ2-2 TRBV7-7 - CASSLELWNTGELFF TGTGCCAGCAGCTTAGAACTCTGGAACACCGGGGAGCTGTTTTTT
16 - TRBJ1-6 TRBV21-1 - CASSKRRTGYNSPLHF TGTGCCAGCAGCAAAAGACGGACAGGGTATAATTCACCCCTCCACTTT
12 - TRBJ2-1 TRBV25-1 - CASSGLAHEQFF TGTGCCAGCAGTGGACTGGCGCATGAGCAGTTCTTC
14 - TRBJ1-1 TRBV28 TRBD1 CASRNPGTGAEAFF TGTGCCAGCAGAAACCCCGGGACAGGTGCTGAAGCTTTCTTT
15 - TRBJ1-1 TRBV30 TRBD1 CAWSDRDRGNTEAFF TGTGCCTGGAGCGACCGGGACAGGGGGAACACTGAAGCTTTCTTT
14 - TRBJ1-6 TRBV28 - CASSPRRNNSPLHF TGTGCCAGCAGCCCCCGGAGAAATAATTCACCCCTCCACTTT
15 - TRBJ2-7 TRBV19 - CASSIRKQGYDEQYF TGTGCCAGTAGTATCCGGAAACAGGGCTACGACGAGCAGTACTTC
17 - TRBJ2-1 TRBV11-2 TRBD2 CASSPAPSGASYNEQFF TGTGCCAGCAGCCCCGCCCCTAGCGGGGCTTCCTACAATGAGCAGTTCTTC
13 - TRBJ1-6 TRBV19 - CASTSSYNSPLHF TGTGCCAGTACCAGCTCCTATAATTCACCCCTCCACTTT
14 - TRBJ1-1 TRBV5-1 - CASSLSGAGTEAFF TGCGCCAGCAGCCTGTCAGGGGCCGGCACTGAAGCTTTCTTT
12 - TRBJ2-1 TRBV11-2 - CASSLTGNIQFF TGTGCCAGCAGCTTAACCGGGAACATACAGTTCTTC
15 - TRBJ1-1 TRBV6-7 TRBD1 CASSNRTGMNTEAFF TGTGCCAGCAGCAACCGGACAGGAATGAACACTGAAGCTTTCTTT
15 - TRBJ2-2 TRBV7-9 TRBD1 CASSFGQGHTGELFF TGTGCCAGCAGCTTTGGACAGGGCCACACCGGGGAGCTGTTTTTT
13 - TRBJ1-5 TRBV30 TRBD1 CAWTGGRGQPQHF TGTGCCTGGACAGGGGGACGGGGTCAGCCCCAGCATTTT
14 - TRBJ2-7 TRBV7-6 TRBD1 CASSRTGVTYEQYF TGTGCCAGCAGCCGGACAGGGGTCACCTACGAGCAGTACTTC
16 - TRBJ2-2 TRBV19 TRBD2 CASTILGGLATGELFF TGTGCCAGTACTATTCTGGGGGGACTAGCGACCGGGGAGCTGTTTTTT
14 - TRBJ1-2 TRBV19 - CASSNREGLYGYTF TGTGCCAGTAGTAACCGAGAGGGCCTCTATGGCTACACCTTC
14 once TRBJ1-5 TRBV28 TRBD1 CASSIGQGKAHQHF TGTGCCAGCAGTATTGGACAGGGGAAGGCCCACCAGCATTTT